Following are 18 T cell receptor beta chains from one sample sequenced in a study of cytomegalovirus exposure and HLA in healthy donors. Both 60 Vbeta primers and 13 Jbeta primers went into the PCR. Only in-frame clones appear in the TCRdb table, and some are missing; sequencing was by immunoSEQ multiplex PCR. This table holds 160,000 or so clones, roughly 85% found once. What was sequenced was PBMCs. Receptor source: a man aged 18 to 30 in good health and CMV-seropositive.

This rearrangement joins TRBV5-1 to TRBJ2-6; D uncertain. Germline V lookup: CDR1 SGHRS, CDR2 YFSETQ. The V end lost 4 bases, the J end lost 0 bases, and 8 bases lay between the germline ends. The CDR3 totals 15 residues. In DNA, the CDR3 is TGCGCCAGCAGCCCTCTGAGCTCTGGGGCCAACGTCCTGACTTTC. This codes for CASSPLSSGANVLTF.

The J gene is TRBJ2-7, the V gene TRBV18, with 10 bases fitting TRBD1. The CDR3 length is 15 residues. Looked up from germline, CDR1 is KGHSH and CDR2 is LQKENI. The V segment lost 6 bases and the J segment 3 bases; nucleotides outside the gene matches: 8. The CDR3 spells CASSLGQGVYYEQYF. Written as DNA, the CDR3 is TGTGCCAGCTCCCTTGGACAGGGGGTGTACTACGAGCAGTACTTC.

This chain joins TRBV27 and TRBJ1-2; D perhaps matches TRBD1 (6 bases). Germline CDR1 and CDR2: MNHEY and SMNVEV (reference sequence). There are 16 residues in the CDR3. Trimming removed 5 bases at V and 8 bases at J, with 24 bases between. The DNA of the CDR3 is TGTGCCAGCAGTCCCCTTTTGGACAGTATGGGTGACGGCTACACCTTC. As protein: CASSPLLDSMGDGYTF.

There are a few counts of this clone. The chain combines TRBV7-9 with TRBJ2-1, with D tentatively TRBD1 (5 bases). Germline loops: CDR1 SEHNR, CDR2 FQNEAQ (reference sequence). Trimming removed 5 bases from V and 1 base from J, with 9 bases in between. The CDR3 runs 14 residues. CDR3 sequence: CASSETVSYNEQFF. CDR3 sequence (DNA): TGTGCCAGCAGCGAGACAGTTTCCTACAATGAGCAGTTCTTC.

The chain uses TRBV4-1 and TRBJ1-4; no clear D. V lost 5 bases and J lost 0, with 13 bases in between. This CDR3 comprises 16 residues. Germline V gene data show CDR1 as MGHRA and CDR2 as YSYEKL. CDR3 DNA: TGCGCCAGCAGCTCTAACCCTTCCGCAACTAATGAAAAACTGTTTTTT. Translated: CASSSNPSATNEKLFF.

This sequence joins TRBV27 and TRBJ2-7; TRBD2 matches 10 bases. This CDR3 is built from 15 residues. Germline V gives CDR1 MNHEY, CDR2 SMNVEV (reference sequence). Trimming took 2 bases from V and 6 from J; bases not matched to a gene: 7. The CDR3 spells CASSLGGLARSEQYF. The CDR3 region has the DNA TGTGCCAGCAGTTTAGGGGGACTAGCGAGGAGCGAGCAGTACTTC.

CDR3 bases: TGTGCCAGCAGCCAATTTCGGGGTTTACAAGAGACCCAGTACTTC. This gives the protein CASSQFRGLQETQYF. The chain combines TRBV14 with TRBJ2-5; D may be TRBD2 (5 bases). This CDR3 contains 15 residues. Germline V gives CDR1 SGHDN, CDR2 FVKESK. V lost 2 bases to trimming and J lost 2 bases, with 12 bases between them.

V and J are TRBV28 and TRBJ2-3; TRBD2 matches 13 bases. The CDR3 is 13 residues long. Germline CDR1 MDHEN, CDR2 SYDVKM. The CDR3 coding sequence is TGTGCATCTGGACTAGCGGGAGTAGATACGCAGTATTTT. This sequence encodes CASGLAGVDTQYF.

This clone is a singleton in its sample. This chain joins TRBV7-2 and TRBJ1-3, with D perhaps TRBD1 (5 bases). The CDR3 has 12 amino acids. CDR1 and CDR2 (germline): SGHTA, FQGNSA. The V end was cut by 2 bases, the J end by 9 bases, with 8 bases between. Here the CDR3 DNA reads TGTGCCAGCAGCTTAAGTAGGGGCACCATATATTTT. Translated: CASSLSRGTIYF.

Only one count was recorded for this clone. No conserved phenylalanine or tryptophan is present at the end of the CDR3, so a read error is the likely explanation. The rearrangement uses TRBV11-2 and TRBJ1-6; D remains ambiguous. With 0 bases removed from V and 7 bases from J, the gap between germline ends came to 7 bases. Germline-derived CDR1 and CDR2 are SGHAT and FQNNGV. This CDR3 is built from 14 residues. The CDR3 sequence is CASSLELHNSPLHL. Written as DNA, the CDR3 is TGTGCCAGCAGCTTAGAACTACACAATTCACCCCTCCACCTT.

About this clone itself: The final CDR3 position lacks the conserved phenylalanine or tryptophan, pointing to a likely read error. The chain employs TRBV6-1 and TRBJ1-6, with D unresolved. The length of the CDR3 is 20 residues. Trimming left V 0 bases short and J 0 bases short, with 18 bases between. CDR1 and CDR2 from the germline V gene are MNHNS and SASEGT. The CDR3 DNA reads as TGTGCCAGCAGTGAAGCTGAATTCAGGTTGCTGAGCTCCTATAATTCACCCCTCCACCTT. Translation gives CASSEAEFRLLSSYNSPLHL.

This sequence joins TRBV27 and TRBJ2-7; the match to TRBD2 covers 7 bases. The CDR3 has 12 amino acids. With 1 base clipped from V and 6 bases from J, the junction kept 0 bases outside the gene matches. Germline-derived CDR1 and CDR2 are MNHEY and SMNVEV (reference sequence). The CDR3 reads CASSLWGGEQYF. CDR3 DNA sequence: TGTGCCAGCAGTTTATGGGGGGGCGAGCAGTACTTC.

V and J are TRBV5-1 and TRBJ2-7; the D gene is possibly TRBD2 (5 bases). Trimming shortened V by 0 bases and J by 6 bases, and 13 bases separated the two germline ends. This CDR3 comprises 14 residues. Germline assignment: CDR1 SGHRS and CDR2 YFSETQ. The CDR3 sequence: CASSLGSPSSEQYF. DNA for the CDR3: TGCGCCAGCAGCTTGGGGTCGCCTAGCTCCGAGCAGTACTTC.

The V and J genes are TRBV7-9 and TRBJ1-1; D call uncertain. Per germline, CDR1 SEHNR and CDR2 FQNEAQ (reference sequence). The CDR3 runs to 15 residues. With 4 bases removed from V and 2 bases from J, the gap between germline ends came to 14 bases. This chain's CDR3 is CASSYPVQKNTEAFF. CDR3 nucleotide sequence: TGTGCCAGCAGCTACCCTGTACAGAAAAACACTGAAGCTTTCTTT.

The chain links TRBV19 to TRBJ1-3; the D gene is possibly TRBD1 (5 bases). The CDR3 is 15 residues long. From germline, CDR1 is LNHDA and CDR2 SQIVND (reference sequence). Trimming pared 5 bases from V and 7 bases from J, leaving 18 bases between. The DNA of the CDR3 is TGTGCCAGTAGTCCCCCGGGGGGACGGGGGAACACCATATATTTT. Protein sequence: CASSPPGGRGNTIYF.

V is TRBV11-2 and J is TRBJ2-7, with D unclear. Germline-derived CDR1 and CDR2 are SGHAT and FQNNGV. Trimming removed 4 bases from V and 1 base from J, with 2 bases in between. CDR3 length equals 11 residues. The DNA of the CDR3 is TGTGCCAGCAGCTCGTCCTACGAGCAGTACTTC. Translating gives CASSSSYEQYF. Full variable domain (outside the CDR3, taken from reference TRBV11-2 and TRBJ2-7): EAGVAQSPRYKIIEKRQSVAFWCNPISGHATLYWYQQILGQGPKLLIQFQNNGVVDDSQLPKDRFSAERLKGVDSTLKIQPAKLEDSAVYLCASSSSYEQYFGPGTRLTVT.

This clone was picked up one time. The rearrangement joins TRBV27 to TRBJ1-3; maybe TRBD1 (5 bases). Germline CDR1 MNHEY, CDR2 SMNVEV (reference sequence). V was clipped by 6 bases and J by 4 bases, with 13 bases between them. This CDR3 region has 14 residues. The CDR3: CASSPGGVGNTIYF. The DNA of the CDR3 is TGTGCCAGCAGCCCCGGGGGGGTAGGAAACACCATATATTTT.

The chain joins TRBV5-1 to TRBJ2-1, with D maybe TRBD1 (6 bases). This CDR3 has 16 residues. The germline V gene encodes CDR1 SGHRS and CDR2 YFSETQ. The V end lost 3 bases, the J end lost 2 bases, and 15 bases lay between the germline ends. CDR3 nucleotide sequence: TGCGCCAGCAGCTGGGGTTGGGGACAAGCCTACAATGAGCAGTTCTTC. Translation: CASSWGWGQAYNEQFF.